This T cell receptor beta chain was recovered during a study of blood T cell dynamics during melanoma immunotherapy. Study-level information: Patients with metastatic melanoma got pembrolizumab or nivolumab-ipilimumab as first-line care.

General study results and limits: Whether repertoire-driving clones were melanoma-specific could not be determined.

Indicated time point: pre-treatment baseline. A fixed DNA input of approximately 400 ng was used per bulk PBMC sample. Sequencing used immunoSEQ multiplex PCR; TCRdb keeps in-frame clones, though not all of them. The top ten clones hold over 15% of a sample with about 4,800 clones, around 87% of them seen once. About this clone itself: Antigen unknown.

The CDR3 runs to 14 residues. This TCR derives from a human donor with melanoma. Sequencing was performed on blood, taken from a patient treated with checkpoint blockade. The rearrangement links TRBV21-1 to TRBJ2-7. TRBV21-1 is recorded as a pseudogene. The chain's CDR3 is CASSKAKGYYEQYF. In DNA, the CDR3 is TGTGCCAGCAGCAAAGCAAAGGGCTACTACGAGCAGTACTTC.